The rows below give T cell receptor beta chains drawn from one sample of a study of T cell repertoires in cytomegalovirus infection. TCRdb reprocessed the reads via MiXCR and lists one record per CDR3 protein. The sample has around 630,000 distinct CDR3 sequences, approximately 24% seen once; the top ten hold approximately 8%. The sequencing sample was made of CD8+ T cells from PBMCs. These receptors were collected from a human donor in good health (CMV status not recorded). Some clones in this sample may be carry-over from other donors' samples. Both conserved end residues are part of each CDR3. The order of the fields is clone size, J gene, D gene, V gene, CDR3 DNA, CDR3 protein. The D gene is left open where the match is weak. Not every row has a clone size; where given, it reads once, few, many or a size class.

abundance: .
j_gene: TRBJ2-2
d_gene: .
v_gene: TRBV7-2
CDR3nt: TGTGTCAGCAGCGCGGGCCCCTACACGAACACCGGGGAGCTGTTTTTT
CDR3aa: CVSSAGPYTNTGELFF

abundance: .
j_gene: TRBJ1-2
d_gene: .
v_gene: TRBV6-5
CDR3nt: TGTGCCAGCAGGTTGGTGGATAGCGCGAACTATGGCTACACCTTC
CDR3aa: CASRLVDSANYGYTF

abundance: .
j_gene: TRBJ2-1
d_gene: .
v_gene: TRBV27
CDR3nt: TGTGCCAGCAGTTACTTGGACTGGGGTAATGAGCAGTTCTTC
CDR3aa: CASSYLDWGNEQFF

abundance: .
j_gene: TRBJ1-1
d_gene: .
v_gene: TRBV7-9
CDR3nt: TGTGCCAGCAGCCGTCGTGGAGGGGGGACTGAAGCTTTCTTT
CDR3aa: CASSRRGGGTEAFF

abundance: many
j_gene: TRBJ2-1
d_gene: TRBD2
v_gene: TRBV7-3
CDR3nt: TGTGCCAGCAGCCATAGGACTAGCGGGGGGCCCTACTACAATGAGCAGTTCTTC
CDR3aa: CASSHRTSGGPYYNEQFF

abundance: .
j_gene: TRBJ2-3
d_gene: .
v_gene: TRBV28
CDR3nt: TGTGCCAGCAGCGCGGACAGAACCACAGATACGCAGTATTTT
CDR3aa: CASSADRTTDTQYF

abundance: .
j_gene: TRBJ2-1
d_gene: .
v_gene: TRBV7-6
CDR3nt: TGTGCCAGCAGCTGGGACGTAAGACACCAGTTCTTC
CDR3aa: CASSWDVRHQFF

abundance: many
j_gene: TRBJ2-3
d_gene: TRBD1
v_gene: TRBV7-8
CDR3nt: TGTGCCAGCAGCCCCTGGCAGGGGGCCACAGATACGCAGTATTTT
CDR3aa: CASSPWQGATDTQYF

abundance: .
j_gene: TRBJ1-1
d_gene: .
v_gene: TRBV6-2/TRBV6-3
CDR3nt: TGTGTCAGCACAGGAATAAACACTGAAGCTTTCTTT
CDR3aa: CVSTGINTEAFF

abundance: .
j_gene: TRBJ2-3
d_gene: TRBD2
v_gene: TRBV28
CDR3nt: TGTGCCAGCAGCGGACTAGTGGGCACAGATACGCAGTATTTT
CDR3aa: CASSGLVGTDTQYF

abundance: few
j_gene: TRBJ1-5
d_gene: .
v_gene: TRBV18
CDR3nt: TGTGCCAGCTCACCTCTACAGGGAACGGGCAATCAGCCCCAGCATTTT
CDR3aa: CASSPLQGTGNQPQHF

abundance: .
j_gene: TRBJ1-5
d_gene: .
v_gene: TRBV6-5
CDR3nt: TGTGCCAGCAGTTACTCGACTGGCAGGGGTGAGCCCCAGCATTTT
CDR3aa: CASSYSTGRGEPQHF

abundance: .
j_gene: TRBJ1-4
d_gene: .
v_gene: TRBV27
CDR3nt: TGTGCCAACAGTTCCCCGGGACACCCGTCAAGGGGCGAAAAACTGTTTTTT
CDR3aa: CANSSPGHPSRGEKLFF

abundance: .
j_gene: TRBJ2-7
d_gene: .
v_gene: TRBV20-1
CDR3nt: TGCAGTGCTAGAAATTGGCAGGAAGACGAGCAGTACTTC
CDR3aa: CSARNWQEDEQYF

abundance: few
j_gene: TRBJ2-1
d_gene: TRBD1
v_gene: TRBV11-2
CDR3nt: TGTGCCAGCAGCCCGAAAGGGGGAGACAGGGGTTTTAATGAGCAGTTCTTC
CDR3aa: CASSPKGGDRGFNEQFF

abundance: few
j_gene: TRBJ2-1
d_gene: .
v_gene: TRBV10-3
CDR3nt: TGTGCCATCCGGGTAGACTCCTACAATGAGCAGTTCTTC
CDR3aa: CAIRVDSYNEQFF

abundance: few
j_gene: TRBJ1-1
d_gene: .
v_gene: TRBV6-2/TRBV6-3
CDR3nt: TGTGCCAGCAGTCCCTGCGATCTGATAGACACTGAAGCTTTCTTT
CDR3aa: CASSPCDLIDTEAFF

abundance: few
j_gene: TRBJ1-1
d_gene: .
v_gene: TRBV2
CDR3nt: TGTGCCAGCAGTGGTGGCATGAACACTGAAGCTTTCTTT
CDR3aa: CASSGGMNTEAFF

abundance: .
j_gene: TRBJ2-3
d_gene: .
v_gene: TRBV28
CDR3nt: TGTGCCACCTACGGCGGGTCCCCCGCGGGTACGCAGTATTTT
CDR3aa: CATYGGSPAGTQYF

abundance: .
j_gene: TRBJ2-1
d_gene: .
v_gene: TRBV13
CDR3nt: TGTGCCAGCAGCTTCGAGGTAGACGACAATGAGCAGTTCTTC
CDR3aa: CASSFEVDDNEQFF

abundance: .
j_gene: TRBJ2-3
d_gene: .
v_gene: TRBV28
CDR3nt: TGTGCCAGCAGTTTAGGGGGGACAGCAGATACGCAGTATTTT
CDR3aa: CASSLGGTADTQYF

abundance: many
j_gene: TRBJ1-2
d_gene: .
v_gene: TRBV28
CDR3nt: TGTGCCAGCAGCTTACAGGGATCCTCTGGCTACACCTTC
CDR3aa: CASSLQGSSGYTF

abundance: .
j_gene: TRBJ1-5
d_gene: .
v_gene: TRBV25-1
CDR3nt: TGTGCCAGCAGTGAATATTACGGCAATCAGCCCCAGCATTTT
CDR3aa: CASSEYYGNQPQHF

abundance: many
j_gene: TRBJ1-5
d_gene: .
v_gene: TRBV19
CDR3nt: TGTGCCAGTAGTATAGGCAATCAGCCCCAGCATTTT
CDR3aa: CASSIGNQPQHF

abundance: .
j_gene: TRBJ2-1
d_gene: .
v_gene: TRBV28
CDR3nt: TGTGCCAGCAGTTTATCCACCTTAGGCGGTCACAATGAGCAGTTCTTC
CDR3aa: CASSLSTLGGHNEQFF

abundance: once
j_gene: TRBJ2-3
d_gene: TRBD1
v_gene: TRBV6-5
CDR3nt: TGTGCCAGCAGCTCCTCGACAGGGAATAGGGATACGCAGTATTTT
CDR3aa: CASSSSTGNRDTQYF

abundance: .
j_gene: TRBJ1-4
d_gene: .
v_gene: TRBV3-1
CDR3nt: TGTGCCAGCAGCCCCGAATGGGGGTCGAATGAAAAACTGTTTTTT
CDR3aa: CASSPEWGSNEKLFF

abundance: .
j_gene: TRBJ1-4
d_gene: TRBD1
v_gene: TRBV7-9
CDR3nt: TGTGCCAGCAGCTTAGGGACAGGAACAAATGAAAAACTGTTTTTT
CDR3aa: CASSLGTGTNEKLFF

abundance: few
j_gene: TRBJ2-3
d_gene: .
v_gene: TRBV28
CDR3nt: TGTGCCAGCCACTCGTTAGGGTTCACCACAGATACGCAGTATTTT
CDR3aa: CASHSLGFTTDTQYF

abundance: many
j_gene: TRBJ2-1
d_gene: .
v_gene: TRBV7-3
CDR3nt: TGTGCCAGCAGCTTGAAACTAGGCGCAGATGAGCAGTTCTTC
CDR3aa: CASSLKLGADEQFF

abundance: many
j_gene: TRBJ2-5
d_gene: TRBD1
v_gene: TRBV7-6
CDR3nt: TGTGCCAGCAGATTACGGACAGGGGGTCTACAAGAGACCCAGTACTTC
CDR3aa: CASRLRTGGLQETQYF

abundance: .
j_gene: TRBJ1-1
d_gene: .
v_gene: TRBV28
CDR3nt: TGTGCCAGCATTTTGCAGGGGAGAACTGAAGCTTTCTTT
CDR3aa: CASILQGRTEAFF